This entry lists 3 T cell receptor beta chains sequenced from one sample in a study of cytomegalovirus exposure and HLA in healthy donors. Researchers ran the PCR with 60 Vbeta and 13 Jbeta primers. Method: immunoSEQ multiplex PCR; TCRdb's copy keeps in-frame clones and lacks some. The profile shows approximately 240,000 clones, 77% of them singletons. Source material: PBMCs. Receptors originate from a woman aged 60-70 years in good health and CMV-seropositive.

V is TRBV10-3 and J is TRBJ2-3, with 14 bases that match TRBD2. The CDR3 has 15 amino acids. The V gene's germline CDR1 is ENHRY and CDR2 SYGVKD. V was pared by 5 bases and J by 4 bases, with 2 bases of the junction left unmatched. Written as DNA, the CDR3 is TGTGCCATCAGTCGACTAGCGGGAGGGCCAGATACGCAGTATTTT. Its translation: CAISRLAGGPDTQYF.

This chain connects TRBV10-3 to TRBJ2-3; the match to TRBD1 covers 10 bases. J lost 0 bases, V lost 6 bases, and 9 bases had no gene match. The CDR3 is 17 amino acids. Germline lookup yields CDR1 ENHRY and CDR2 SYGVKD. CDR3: CAIRPGTGASSTDTQYF. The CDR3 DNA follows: TGTGCCATCAGGCCTGGGACAGGGGCTAGTAGCACAGATACGCAGTATTTT.

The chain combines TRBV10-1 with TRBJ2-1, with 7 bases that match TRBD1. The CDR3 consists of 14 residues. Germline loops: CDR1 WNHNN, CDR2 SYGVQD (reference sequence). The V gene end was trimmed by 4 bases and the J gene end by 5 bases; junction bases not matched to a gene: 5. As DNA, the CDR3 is TGCGCCAGCAGTGGACAGGGTTACAACAATGAGCAGTTCTTC. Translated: CASSGQGYNNEQFF.